This TCR beta chain was sequenced for a study of blood T cell repertoires in COVID-19. In the original analysis: Estimates of nucleated cell counts were drawn from the amplification of reference gene primers. TCRdb keeps only in-frame clones here, not all; method: immunoSEQ multiplex PCR. The DNA was the basis for D and trimming; V, J and clone size are from that table. There are some 50,000 clones in the sample; more than 60% occur only once, and nearly 5% lies in the top ten. The sequencing input was peripheral blood. The receptor was derived from a human donor in a cohort sampled during active COVID-19.

The CDR3 DNA follows: TGTGCCATCAGTGAGTCACACTCTGGGGCCAACGTCCTGACTTTC. It yields the protein CAISESHSGANVLTF. The rearrangement joins TRBV10-3 to TRBJ2-6; D not resolved. The CDR3 covers 15 residues. With 0 bases removed from V and 0 bases from J, the gap between germline ends came to 3 bases. Looked up from germline, CDR1 is ENHRY and CDR2 is SYGVKD.